This TCR beta chain derives from a study of T cells expressing NK-cell markers. Study observations and caveats: The study found these clonotypes also leading the CD3+CD56-NKG2C+ fraction in a few donors.

No DNA is given; TCRdb re-called the 5' RACE reads and lists each CDR3 protein once. This table holds a few hundred thousand distinct CDR3 sequences. On this clonotype: Its specificity is unknown.

This CDR3 has 15 amino acids. Germline CDR1 is DFQATT and CDR2 is SNEGSKA (reference sequence). This clonotype originated in a man aged 18 to 29 in good health. Sequencing input: blood T cells: a sorted CD56 or NKG2C T cell subset, CD4+ or CD8+ T cells, or bulk PBMC T cells (not recorded which). The gene calls are TRBV20-1 and TRBJ1-5; TCRdb outputs TRBD1, but without DNA this stays unchecked. The CDR3 sequence is CSARVSTGSNQPQHF.